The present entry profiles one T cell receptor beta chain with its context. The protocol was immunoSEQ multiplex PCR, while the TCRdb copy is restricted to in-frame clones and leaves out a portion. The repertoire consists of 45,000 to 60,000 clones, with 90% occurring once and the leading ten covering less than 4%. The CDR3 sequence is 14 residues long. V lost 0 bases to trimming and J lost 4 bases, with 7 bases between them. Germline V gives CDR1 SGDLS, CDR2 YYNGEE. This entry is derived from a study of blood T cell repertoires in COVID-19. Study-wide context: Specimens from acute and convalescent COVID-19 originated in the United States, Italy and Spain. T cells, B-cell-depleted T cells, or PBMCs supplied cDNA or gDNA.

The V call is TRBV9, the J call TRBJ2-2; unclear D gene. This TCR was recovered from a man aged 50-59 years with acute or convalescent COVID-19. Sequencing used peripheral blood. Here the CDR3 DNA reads TGTGCCAGCAGCGTAGGATCCGGCACCGGGGAGCTGTTTTTT. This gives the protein CASSVGSGTGELFF. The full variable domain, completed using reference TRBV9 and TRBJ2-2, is DSGVTQTPKHLITATGQRVTLRCSPRSGDLSVYWYQQSLDQGLQFLIQYYNGEERAKGNILERFSAQQFPDLHSELNLSSLELGDSALYFCASSVGSGTGELFFGEGSRLTVL.